The entry that follows covers one T cell receptor beta chain sequence. Its cognate antigen is unknown. Trimming took 0 bases from V and 5 from J, leaving 5 bases between them. Germline V gene data show CDR1 as SGHRS and CDR2 as YFSETQ. The CDR3 length is 12 residues. This record belongs to a study of metastatic and nonmetastatic thyroid tumors. Overall study: Thyroid patients, malignant and benign, had repertoires compared across blood and tumor or nodule tissue.

In the authors' workflow: Across clinicopathological groups, CDR3 differences served as the basis for building a distant-metastasis classifier for papillary thyroid cancer. With MiXCR, TCRdb reprocessed the PCR reads. It is TCRdb's table, rather than the study itself, that gives the V and J calls and clone size. The sample lists fewer than 45,000 clones, more than 20% seen once, with around 15% in the top ten. The entire patient cohort was treatment-naive prior to thyroid surgery. Overall study results and limits: Malignant thyroid tumors reportedly had TCR beta diversity that was significantly higher than in benign nodules, in blood and tumor.

The sequence derives from a female donor with papillary thyroid cancer or a benign thyroid nodule (not recorded which). Some clones in this sample may be carry-over from other donors' samples. The sample consisted of blood. The chain employs TRBV5-1 and TRBJ1-1, with D uncertain. The CDR3 reads CASSLGRTEAFF. CDR3 sequence (DNA): TGCGCCAGCAGCTTGGGGCGGACTGAAGCTTTCTTT.